One and the same sample provided the 14 T cell receptor beta chains below, sequenced in a study of vaccination and CD4 T cells after COVID-19. Treatment indicated: roughly 10-day PBMC culture with coronavirus spike peptide pools or control peptides (ViraFEST assay). No antigen is known for these receptors. Once obtained from cultured CD4+ T cells, the DNA was sequenced using the Oncomine TCR Beta short-read assay. One entry per CDR3 protein results from TCRdb running MiXCR on the PCR reads. The sample comprises about 11,000 distinct CDR3 sequences, roughly 58% of which are singletons, and around 13% rests with the top ten. Sample: CD4+ T cells from blood, cultured in vitro. These receptors all stem from a human donor who had recovered from COVID-19.

V gene TRBV4-1 combines with J gene TRBJ2-1, with 9 bases fitting TRBD2. Trimming took 0 bases from V and 7 from J; bases not matched to a gene: 10. This CDR3 has 17 amino acids. Germline V gene lookup returns CDR1 MGHRA and CDR2 YSYEKL. CDR3 DNA: TGCGCCAGCAGCCAAGATTCGGGCGGGAGGGGTCGGAATGAGCAGTTCTTC. Translation gives CASSQDSGGRGRNEQFF.

J is TRBJ2-7 and V is TRBV19; 9 bases map to TRBD1. Trimming removed 5 bases from V and 5 bases from J; junction bases left unmatched: 1. The V gene's germline CDR1 is LNHDA and CDR2 SQIVND (reference sequence). The length of the CDR3 is 12 residues. CDR3 loop: CASSRTGDEQYF. The DNA for the CDR3 is TGTGCCAGTAGTCGGACAGGGGACGAGCAGTACTTC.

This chain connects TRBV19 to TRBJ2-3; 10 bases map to TRBD2. The length of the CDR3 is 14 residues. CDR1 LNHDA and CDR2 SQIVND come from the germline V gene (reference sequence). Unmatched junction bases numbered 4, after V lost 10 bases and J lost 0 bases. CDR3 region: CATRTSGSTDTQYF. The CDR3 DNA sequence: TGTGCCACCAGGACTAGCGGAAGCACAGATACGCAGTATTTT.

The chain uses TRBV28 and TRBJ1-2; D is ambiguous. CDR3 size: 14 residues. V was shortened by 1 base and J by 4 bases, with 10 bases between the two germline ends. Germline V gives CDR1 MDHEN, CDR2 SYDVKM. CDR3 nucleotide sequence: TGTGCCAGCAGTTTATTAAACCAGGTCTATGGCTACACCTTC. It is translated as CASSLLNQVYGYTF.

This clonotype was observed a handful of times. The chain couples TRBV27 to TRBJ1-5; 8 bases match TRBD1. The CDR3 contains 14 residues. The germline V gene has CDR1 MNHEY and CDR2 SMNVEV (reference sequence). Germline trimming cut 5 bases from V and 2 bases from J; bases unmatched to any gene: 2. This chain's CDR3 is CASSPGQGNQPQHF. The CDR3 DNA is TGTGCCAGCAGTCCGGGACAGGGCAATCAGCCCCAGCATTTT.

In its sample, this clonotype was seen a few times. This chain links TRBV20-1 with TRBJ2-7; D gene ambiguous. Germline-derived CDR1 and CDR2 are DFQATT and SNEGSKA (reference sequence). Between the trimmed V and J ends, which lost 3 bases and 6 bases, there was a span of 15 bases. This CDR3 has 13 residues. CDR3 bases: TGCAGTGCTAGGGGATTAAGGGCCCCCGAGCAGTACTTC. Protein: CSARGLRAPEQYF.

The V call is TRBV7-3, the J call TRBJ2-5; D is possibly TRBD1 (6 bases). V was pared by 5 bases and J by 4 bases, with 14 bases between. The CDR3 totals 14 residues. CDR1 and CDR2 from the germline V gene are SGHTA and FQGTGA. CDR3 nucleotides: TGTGCCAGCAGCCCACGATTCAGGGGAGAGACCCAGTACTTC. It codes for CASSPRFRGETQYF.

V gene TRBV5-6 combines with J gene TRBJ1-5; D is unclear. Germline CDR1 and CDR2: SGHDT and YYEEEE. The CDR3 has 16 residues. V lost 4 bases and J lost 4, with 18 bases in between. For the CDR3, the DNA is TGTGCCAGCAGCCAGCATATCTGGGCAGGTAATCAGCCCCAGCATTTT. It specifies CASSQHIWAGNQPQHF.

V usage is TRBV18 and J usage is TRBJ1-2, with D tentatively TRBD1 (5 bases). Trimming shortened V by 5 bases and J by 2 bases, and 15 bases separated the two germline ends. CDR3 size: 15 residues. Germline CDR1 KGHSH, CDR2 LQKENI. The CDR3 DNA follows: TGTGCCAGCTCAACGACGGTACAGGCAAACTATGGCTACACCTTC. It codes for CASSTTVQANYGYTF.

V and J are TRBV11-2 and TRBJ2-5; D remains unclear. The CDR3 has 12 amino acids. Trimming pared 5 bases from V and 4 bases from J, leaving 8 bases between. The germline gives CDR1 SGHAT, CDR2 FQNNGV. The DNA of the CDR3 is TGTGCCAGCAGCCCCACGGGAGAGACCCAGTACTTC. It is translated as CASSPTGETQYF.

The chain is built from TRBV7-2 and TRBJ1-6, with no clear D. This CDR3 is built from 15 residues. With 5 bases removed from V and 10 bases from J, the gap between germline ends came to 18 bases. Germline CDR1 is SGHTA and CDR2 is FQGNSA. Written as DNA, the CDR3 is TGTGCCAGCAGCCCTAGTATAGGGCGGGGATCACCCCTCCACTTT. Translated: CASSPSIGRGSPLHF.

The chain joins TRBV19 to TRBJ2-5; 10 bases align to TRBD2. The V gene end was trimmed by 5 bases and the J gene end by 2 bases; junction bases not matched to a gene: 5. CDR3 length: 15 residues. Germline V lookup: CDR1 LNHDA, CDR2 SQIVND (reference sequence). Written as DNA, the CDR3 is TGTGCCAGTAGTTTAGCGGGAGGCCGACAAGAGACCCAGTACTTC. Residues: CASSLAGGRQETQYF. Filled out from reference TRBV19 and TRBJ2-5, the complete variable domain reads DGGITQSPKYLFRKEGQNVTLSCEQNLNHDAMYWYRQDPGQGLRLIYYSQIVNDFQKGDIAEGYSVSREKKESFPLTVTSAQKNPTAFYLCASSLAGGRQETQYFGPGTRLLVL.

There are a few counts of this clonotype. The chain has TRBV28 and TRBJ1-5, with 9 bases fitting TRBD1. This CDR3 spans 17 amino acids. The germline CDR1 and CDR2 sequences are MDHEN and SYDVKM. V lost 3 bases, J lost 4 bases, and 10 bases stayed unmatched. CDR3 sequence: CASSFGQGTSQNQPQHF. CDR3 DNA sequence: TGTGCCAGCAGTTTCGGACAGGGGACCTCTCAGAATCAGCCCCAGCATTTT.

The chain is built from TRBV20-1 and TRBJ2-7; 8 bases are a match to TRBD1. The CDR3 extends over 14 amino acids. V lost 6 bases, J lost 2 bases, and 9 bases stayed unmatched. Germline CDR1 DFQATT, CDR2 SNEGSKA (reference sequence). As DNA, the CDR3 is TGCAGTGCAACCCCGGGACAGGTACCCTACGAGCAGTACTTC. Its protein product is CSATPGQVPYEQYF.